The 29 T cell receptor beta chains below were found in one sample sequenced in a study of blood T cell repertoires in COVID-19. Sequencing used immunoSEQ multiplex PCR; TCRdb keeps in-frame clones, though not all of them. The data show about 180,000 clones, with about 81% seen just once and 12% held by the top ten. Input material: peripheral blood. Receptors were obtained from a woman aged 80 or older with COVID-19, enrolled during active disease.

The V call is TRBV29-1, the J call TRBJ2-1, with D possibly being TRBD1 (6 bases). The germline V gene has CDR1 SQVTM and CDR2 ANQGSEA. V was shortened by 6 bases and J by 2 bases, with 14 bases between the two germline ends. The CDR3 covers 14 residues. DNA of the CDR3: TGCAGCGTCGACAGGACCTTTACCTACAATGAGCAGTTCTTC. Translated: CSVDRTFTYNEQFF.

Concerning this clone: An end of the junction differs from the germline gene, which may be a read error. The V gene is TRBV7-7, the J gene TRBJ2-5; D may be TRBD2 (6 bases). In germline, CDR1 is SSHAT, CDR2 FNYEAQ (reference sequence). The CDR3 has 15 residues. DNA for the CDR3: TGTGCTAGCAGCTTAGTGGGGGGTAGCCAAGAGACCCAGTACTTC. Encoded protein: CASSLVGGSQETQYF.

The rearrangement links TRBV12-5 to TRBJ1-1; 8 bases fit TRBD1. The CDR3 consists of 14 residues. The trim removed 6 bases at V and 2 bases at J, leaving 5 bases unmatched. Germline V gives CDR1 LGHNT, CDR2 FRNRAP. CDR3 sequence reads: CASGPGQGNTEAFF. For the CDR3, the DNA is TGTGCTAGTGGGCCCGGACAGGGAAACACTGAAGCTTTCTTT. The entire variable domain, with the rest obtained from reference TRBV12-5 and TRBJ1-1, is as follows: DARVTQTPRHKVTEMGQEVTMRCQPILGHNTVFWYRQTMMQGLELLAYFRNRAPLDDSGMPKDRFSAEMPDATLATLKIQPSEPRDSAVYFCASGPGQGNTEAFFGQGTRLTVV.

The genes are TRBV29-1 and TRBJ2-6, with TRBD1 matching 8 bases. V was clipped by 6 bases and J by 3 bases; unmatched bases: 7. The length of the CDR3 is 15 residues. From germline, CDR1 is SQVTM and CDR2 ANQGSEA. The CDR3 nucleotides are TGCAGCGTCGGCAGGGGGCGGGGTGGGGCCAACGTCCTGACTTTC. Translated, it gives CSVGRGRGGANVLTF.

This clone has a handful of counts. The V and J genes are TRBV5-5 and TRBJ1-4, with TRBD1 matching 10 bases. In germline, CDR1 is SGHKS, CDR2 YYEKEE (reference sequence). The CDR3 is 15 residues long. The trim removed 4 bases at V and 6 bases at J, leaving 6 bases unmatched. Here the CDR3 reads CASSKAGTGDEKLFF. The CDR3 nucleotides are TGTGCCAGCAGCAAGGCGGGGACAGGGGATGAAAAACTGTTTTTT.

This chain joins TRBV4-1 and TRBJ2-5, with TRBD2 identical over 9 bases. Germline lookup yields CDR1 MGHRA and CDR2 YSYEKL. The CDR3 consists of 17 residues. J was trimmed by 2 bases and V by 0 bases; bases with no gene match: 7. The CDR3 protein is CASSQEGSSGTQETQYF. CDR3 DNA sequence: TGCGCCAGCAGCCAAGAGGGGTCTAGCGGGACTCAAGAGACCCAGTACTTC.

The J gene is TRBJ2-6, the V gene TRBV7-9; TRBD1 aligns across 8 bases. V lost 1 base and J lost 13; bases outside the gene matches: 6. Germline V CDR1 and CDR2: SEHNR, FQNEAQ (reference sequence). This CDR3 comprises 14 residues. The CDR3 nucleotides are TGTGCCAGCAGCTTAGACAGGGGGGCCTGGGTCCTGACTTTC. This translates into CASSLDRGAWVLTF.

As to this clone: Germline is not matched at one junction end, which may reflect a read error. Written as DNA, the CDR3 is TGTGCCACCAGCCGAGAGAGGTGGTCCCTCTATGGCTACACCTTC. Its translation: CATSRERWSLYGYTF. The chain has TRBV15 and TRBJ1-2, with D unclear. This CDR3 comprises 15 residues. Looked up from germline, CDR1 is LNHNV and CDR2 is YYDKDF (reference sequence).

The chain combines TRBV4-1 with TRBJ2-1, with TRBD2 matching 9 bases. The CDR3 is made up of 15 amino acids. J was trimmed by 7 bases and V by 3 bases; bases with no gene match: 7. CDR1 is MGHRA and CDR2 is YSYEKL in the germline V gene. The CDR3 here is CASSQVAGVRNEQFF. CDR3 DNA: TGCGCCAGCAGCCAGGTAGCGGGAGTTCGGAATGAGCAGTTCTTC.

V and J are TRBV15 and TRBJ1-2; D call uncertain. The germline gives CDR1 LNHNV, CDR2 YYDKDF (reference sequence). Trimming cost V 9 bases and J 8 bases, with 19 bases left between them. The CDR3 sequence is 13 residues long. In DNA form, the CDR3 reads TGTGCCACAGGCCGAGCAGACTCTAAGGGCTACACCTTC. Its translation: CATGRADSKGYTF.

This chain uses TRBV24-1 with TRBJ2-2, with 10 bases identical to TRBD2. J was trimmed by 3 bases and V by 2 bases; bases with no gene match: 5. This CDR3 spans 17 amino acids. CDR1 is KGHDR, CDR2 SFDVKD, per germline. This chain's CDR3 is CATSDYAGTSDTGELFF. CDR3 nucleotide sequence: TGTGCCACCAGTGATTACGCCGGGACTAGCGACACCGGGGAGCTGTTTTTT.

V usage is TRBV24-1 and J usage is TRBJ2-2; TRBD2 aligns across 12 bases. The length of the CDR3 is 15 residues. Germline V gives CDR1 KGHDR, CDR2 SFDVKD. J was trimmed by 5 bases and V by 7 bases; bases with no gene match: 4. For the CDR3, the DNA is TGTGCCACCAGGACTAGCGGGGGTGGAACCGGGGAGCTGTTTTTT. This translates into CATRTSGGGTGELFF.

DNA of the CDR3: TGTGCCAGCTCACCTGCTCCGGGATCCGGGGAGCTGTTTTTT. It is translated as CASSPAPGSGELFF. The genes are TRBV18 and TRBJ2-2; weak D call: TRBD2 (5 bases). Between the trimmed V and J ends, which lost 3 bases and 6 bases, there was a span of 11 bases. Germline CDR1 KGHSH, CDR2 LQKENI. This CDR3 is 14 amino acids long. The whole variable domain, remainder taken from reference TRBV18 and TRBJ2-2, is NAGVMQNPRHLVRRRGQEARLRCSPMKGHSHVYWYRQLPEEGLKFMVYLQKENIIDESGMPKERFSAEFPKEGPSILRIQQVVRGDSAAYFCASSPAPGSGELFFGEGSRLTVL.

This chain uses TRBV28 with TRBJ2-3; TRBD2 agrees at 11 bases. The J segment lost 2 bases and the V segment lost 6 bases, leaving 7 bases of the junction unmatched. Germline lookup yields CDR1 MDHEN and CDR2 SYDVKM. This CDR3 spans 16 amino acids. Here the CDR3 reads CASSNRLAGFTDTQYF. The CDR3, as DNA: TGTGCCAGCAGCAATCGACTAGCGGGGTTCACAGATACGCAGTATTTT.

The rearrangement joins TRBV28 to TRBJ1-3; a possible D gene is TRBD1 (6 bases). V lost 1 base and J 9 bases, leaving 10 bases between the germline ends. The CDR3 has 13 residues. Germline assignment: CDR1 MDHEN and CDR2 SYDVKM. The CDR3 loop is CASSLFVGGTIYF. CDR3 nucleotide sequence: TGTGCCAGCAGTTTATTTGTAGGGGGCACCATATATTTT.

V usage is TRBV30 and J usage is TRBJ2-3, with 11 nucleotides matching TRBD2. This CDR3 is 14 amino acids long. Trimming at V came to 5 bases and at J to 2 bases, leaving 3 bases not matched to a gene. Germline assignment: CDR1 GTSNPN and CDR2 SVGIG (reference sequence). CDR3 DNA sequence: TGTGCCTGGGGGACTAGCGGCAACACAGATACGCAGTATTTT. Its protein product is CAWGTSGNTDTQYF. The complete variable domain, with remaining parts taken from reference TRBV30 and TRBJ2-3, reads SQTIHQWPATLVQPVGSPLSLECTVEGTSNPNLYWYRQAAGRGLQLLFYSVGIGQISSEVPQNLSASRPQDRQFILSSKKLLLSDSGFYLCAWGTSGNTDTQYFGPGTRLTVL.

CDR3: CASSPRGANSPLHF. The DNA of the CDR3 is TGTGCCAGCAGCCCCAGGGGGGCGAATTCACCCCTCCACTTT. The chain employs TRBV6-5 and TRBJ1-6; 7 nucleotides agree with TRBD1. This CDR3 region has 14 residues. Looked up from germline, CDR1 is MNHEY and CDR2 is SVGAGI. J was trimmed by 7 bases and V by 6 bases; bases with no gene match: 6.

This CDR3 reads CASSFPHRGNGYTF. The DNA for the CDR3 is TGTGCCAGCAGCTTCCCCCACAGGGGTAACGGCTACACCTTC. This chain connects TRBV5-6 to TRBJ1-2; 7 bases map to TRBD1. The CDR3 contains 14 residues. Trimming removed 2 bases from V and 8 bases from J; junction bases left unmatched: 9. Germline V lookup: CDR1 SGHDT, CDR2 YYEEEE.

The chain couples TRBV18 to TRBJ2-1; D gene uncertain. This CDR3 is 17 amino acids long. Trimming shortened V by 3 bases and J by 0 bases, and 15 bases separated the two germline ends. Germline CDR1 is KGHSH and CDR2 is LQKENI. The CDR3 here is CASSPDGWALSYNEQFF. The DNA of the CDR3 is TGTGCCAGCTCACCGGATGGTTGGGCCCTCTCCTACAATGAGCAGTTCTTC. Variable domain in full (rest from reference TRBV18 and TRBJ2-1): NAGVMQNPRHLVRRRGQEARLRCSPMKGHSHVYWYRQLPEEGLKFMVYLQKENIIDESGMPKERFSAEFPKEGPSILRIQQVVRGDSAAYFCASSPDGWALSYNEQFFGPGTRLTVL.

This chain connects TRBV28 to TRBJ1-1, with D possibly matching TRBD1 (6 bases). The CDR3 has 15 residues. Trimming removed 1 base from V and 1 base from J, with 10 bases in between. Germline assignment: CDR1 MDHEN and CDR2 SYDVKM. The CDR3 reads CASSLSRGWNTEAFF. DNA for the CDR3: TGTGCCAGCAGTTTATCGAGGGGGTGGAACACTGAAGCTTTCTTT.

V is TRBV18 and J is TRBJ2-1, with 8 bases identical to TRBD1. This CDR3 is built from 14 residues. Trimming removed 4 bases from V and 7 bases from J; junction bases left unmatched: 6. Per the germline V gene, CDR1 is KGHSH and CDR2 is LQKENI. Written as DNA, the CDR3 is TGTGCCAGCTCACGTTCGGACAGGGCAAATGAGCAGTTCTTC. It encodes CASSRSDRANEQFF.

This clone has a handful of counts. This chain connects TRBV19 to TRBJ1-5, with TRBD1 identical over 9 bases. The CDR3 totals 15 residues. Germline values: CDR1 LNHDA, CDR2 SQIVND (reference sequence). After removal of 7 bases from V and 6 bases from J, the junction contained 10 bases not matched to a gene. The CDR3, as DNA: TGTGCCAGTACCTCAACAGGGGGCGCCTCTCAGCCCCAGCATTTT. This codes for CASTSTGGASQPQHF.

The chain combines TRBV6-2 or TRBV6-3 with TRBJ1-5; a weak D match, TRBD1 (6 bases). Germline V gene sequence: CDR1 MNHEY, CDR2 SVGEGT. Trimming removed 0 bases at V and 15 bases at J, with 18 bases between. The CDR3 spans 14 residues. The CDR3: CASSYSGTLDSGHF. The CDR3 nucleotides are TGTGCCAGCAGTTACTCGGGGACACTCGACTCCGGGCATTTT.

This chain connects TRBV19 to TRBJ2-7, with 7 bases aligning to TRBD1. Trimming cost V 3 bases and J 5 bases; bases outside gene matches: 13. In germline, CDR1 is LNHDA, CDR2 SQIVND (reference sequence). This CDR3 has 16 amino acids. CDR3 DNA sequence: TGTGCCAGTAGTATCCGATGGGACAGTCTCTCTAACGAGCAGTACTTC. The encoded protein is CASSIRWDSLSNEQYF.

This clone came up once. This chain connects TRBV7-2 to TRBJ1-1; 9 bases align to TRBD1. Trimming at V came to 6 bases and at J to 4 bases, leaving 12 bases not matched to a gene. Germline CDR1 and CDR2: SGHTA and FQGNSA. The CDR3 totals 16 residues. CDR3 region: CASRLEQGAFGTEAFF. CDR3 in DNA: TGTGCCAGCAGGCTAGAACAGGGGGCTTTCGGCACTGAAGCTTTCTTT.

V gene TRBV18 combines with J gene TRBJ2-7; D gene uncertain. Germline CDR1 KGHSH, CDR2 LQKENI. CDR3 length: 14 residues. The V and J ends lost 0 bases and 2 bases respectively, with 8 bases between them. The CDR3 coding sequence is TGTGCCAGCTCACCACCGTCAGGCCCCTACGAGCAGTACTTC. Translation: CASSPPSGPYEQYF.

The chain combines TRBV6-5 with TRBJ2-3, with TRBD1 identical over 7 bases. Trimming at V came to 1 base and at J to 6 bases, leaving 10 bases not matched to a gene. The CDR3 is 16 amino acids. Germline V CDR1 and CDR2: MNHEY, SVGAGI. In DNA, the CDR3 is TGTGCCAGCAGTTACTTAGGAAAAGACAGGGCTGATACGCAGTATTTT. This sequence encodes CASSYLGKDRADTQYF.

The chain combines TRBV9 with TRBJ2-1; TRBD2 agrees at 8 bases. J lost 5 bases, V lost 4 bases, and 17 bases had no gene match. Germline V gene sequence: CDR1 SGDLS, CDR2 YYNGEE. This CDR3 spans 18 amino acids. This CDR3 reads CASSRITAGTSSHNEQFF. Written as DNA, the CDR3 is TGTGCCAGCAGCAGAATTACCGCCGGGACTAGTTCTCACAATGAGCAGTTCTTC.

V usage is TRBV7-2 and J usage is TRBJ1-1; 8 bases are shared with TRBD1. Germline CDR1 reads SGHTA; CDR2 reads FQGNSA. Unmatched junction bases numbered 4, after V lost 1 base and J lost 0 bases. The CDR3 consists of 16 residues. The DNA of the CDR3 is TGTGCCAGCAGCTTAGTGGGACAGGTCATGAACACTGAAGCTTTCTTT. Protein sequence: CASSLVGQVMNTEAFF. The complete variable domain, with remaining parts taken from reference TRBV7-2 and TRBJ1-1, reads GAGVSQSPSNKVTEKGKDVELRCDPISGHTALYWYRQSLGQGLEFLIYFQGNSAPDKSGLPSDRFSAERTGGSVSTLTIQRTQQEDSAVYLCASSLVGQVMNTEAFFGQGTRLTVV.